Listed here are 6 T cell receptor beta chains from one sample, sequenced in a study of blood T cell repertoires in COVID-19. The assay was immunoSEQ multiplex PCR, and TCRdb's table has in-frame clones only and misses some. The repertoire has over 200,000 clones, about 90% of them found once; the top ten carry roughly 2.5%. The sample was peripheral blood. The receptor set was obtained from a man in his thirties or forties with COVID-19, enrolled during active disease.

The chain uses TRBV3-1 (or the pseudogene TRBV3-2) and TRBJ2-7; the match to TRBD1 covers 9 bases. Germline values: CDR1 LGHDT, CDR2 YNNKEL (reference sequence). The CDR3 runs to 14 residues. With 6 bases clipped from V and 3 bases from J, the junction kept 6 bases outside the gene matches. The CDR3 spells CASSPGTGSYEQYF. As DNA, the CDR3 is TGTGCCAGCAGTCCCGGGACAGGGAGCTACGAGCAGTACTTC.

The chain joins TRBV10-2 to TRBJ1-2, with a tentative D call TRBD1 (6 bases). This CDR3 region has 14 residues. V was cut by 5 bases and J by 4 bases, with 14 bases left in between. Germline values: CDR1 WSHSY, CDR2 SAAADI. For the CDR3, the DNA is TGCGCCAGCAGTCGGGGGGGGCGCGGCTATGGCTACACCTTC. The encoded protein is CASSRGGRGYGYTF.

CDR3 sequence reads: CASSYSGPGISHGQYF. For the CDR3, the DNA is TGTGCCAGCAGTTACTCGGGTCCAGGGATCAGTCACGGGCAGTACTTC. This sequence joins TRBV6-5 and TRBJ2-7; possible D gene TRBD1, 5 bases. Germline V lookup: CDR1 MNHEY, CDR2 SVGAGI. This CDR3 spans 16 amino acids. Trimming took 0 bases from V and 9 from J, leaving 21 bases between them.

The V gene is TRBV4-2, the J gene TRBJ1-2; TRBD1 matches at 10 bases. V lost 0 bases and J lost 6; bases outside the gene matches: 4. Germline V CDR1 and CDR2: LGHNA, YNFKEQ. The CDR3 is made up of 15 amino acids. The CDR3 protein is CASSQDLGTGDGYTF. CDR3 DNA sequence: TGTGCCAGCAGCCAAGATCTAGGGACAGGGGATGGCTACACCTTC.

The chain recombines TRBV24-1 with TRBJ2-2; D is perhaps TRBD1 (6 bases). Germline V gives CDR1 KGHDR, CDR2 SFDVKD. CDR3 length: 14 amino acids. Trimming cost V 4 bases and J 7 bases, with 12 bases left between them. This CDR3 is CATSDIQGFGELFF. CDR3 DNA: TGTGCCACCAGTGACATACAGGGTTTCGGGGAGCTGTTTTTT.

The V and J genes are TRBV18 and TRBJ2-1; unclear D gene. This CDR3 spans 12 amino acids. Trimming took 6 bases from V and 7 from J, leaving 10 bases between them. The germline gives CDR1 KGHSH, CDR2 LQKENI. The CDR3 is CASSKALNEQFF. DNA of the CDR3: TGTGCCAGCTCTAAAGCTTTGAATGAGCAGTTCTTC.